This is a list of T cell receptor beta chains from one sample in a study of Ad26.COV2.S vaccination and SARS-CoV-2 variants. This table comes from immunoSEQ multiplex PCR, and its TCRdb copy is limited to in-frame clones, with some not included. The data hold roughly 420,000 clones, with roughly nine tenths observed a single time. The starting material was peripheral blood, obtained in a trial of Ad26.COV2.S vaccine versus placebo. Receptors were obtained from a person between 18 and 59 years old who received the Ad26.COV2.S COVID-19 vaccine or a placebo. CDR3s include the opening cysteine and the closing phenylalanine or tryptophan. The D gene is left open where the match is weak. The size entry is marked missing in some rows and otherwise reads once, few, many or a size class.

V gene	clone size	J gene	D gene	CDR3 DNA	CDR3 protein
TRBV11-2	-	TRBJ1-3	-	TGTGCCAGCAGCTTAGGACGTAACACCATATATTTT	CASSLGRNTIYF
TRBV21-1	-	TRBJ2-1	-	TGTGCCAGCAGCAAAAGGTCAGGAAGGAGTTACAATGAGCAGTTCTTC	CASSKRSGRSYNEQFF
TRBV28	once	TRBJ1-2	TRBD1	TGTGCCAGCAGTTCTGGGACAGGGGGCGTTGGGGTGCACTATGGCTACACCTTC	CASSSGTGGVGVHYGYTF
TRBV7-3	-	TRBJ1-4	-	TGTGCCGCGCCTCTGGGGGGGGAAACTAATGAAAAACTGTTTTTT	CAAPLGGETNEKLFF
TRBV18	-	TRBJ1-6	-	TGTGCCAGCCAGGGGATCCAGGGAAGTACACCCCTCCACTTT	CASQGIQGSTPLHF
TRBV4-3	once	TRBJ2-4	TRBD1	TGCGCCAGCAGCCAAGATCTACCGACAGGGGGTAAGGACATTCAGTACTTC	CASSQDLPTGGKDIQYF
TRBV11-2	-	TRBJ2-7	-	TGTGCCAGCAGCTTAGATCCTGGAGGGGGTGGATTCTACGAGCAGTACTTC	CASSLDPGGGGFYEQYF
TRBV3-1/TRBV3-2	-	TRBJ2-3	TRBD2	TGTGCCAGCAGCCAAGGGCCCCCCGGACTAGCGGGGGGGCTTACGCAGTATTTT	CASSQGPPGLAGGLTQYF
TRBV20-1	-	TRBJ2-2	TRBD2	TGCAGTGCTAGTAATACGGGAGCGGGGGGGCCCGGGGAGCTGTTTTTT	CSASNTGAGGPGELFF
TRBV9	-	TRBJ2-3	-	TGTGCCAGCAGCGTAGGAAGTGGACGCGCGGGAACGAGCACAGATACGCAGTATTTT	CASSVGSGRAGTSTDTQYF
TRBV29-1	-	TRBJ1-4	-	TGCAGCGTTGAGTTGGGCAATGAAAAACTGTTTTTT	CSVELGNEKLFF
TRBV6-2/TRBV6-3	-	TRBJ1-2	-	TGTGCCAGCAGTTACCCCCCGGGTGGCTATGGCTACACCTTC	CASSYPPGGYGYTF
TRBV24-1	-	TRBJ2-1	-	TGTGCCACCAGTGCCGGCCGACAGGCCGGAAGAGATAAGAATGAGCAGTTCTTC	CATSAGRQAGRDKNEQFF
TRBV4-3	-	TRBJ2-1	-	TGCGCCAGCAGCCAACCTCCCGAACGGCCCTACAATGAGCAGTTCTTC	CASSQPPERPYNEQFF
TRBV5-1	-	TRBJ2-5	-	TGCGCCAGCAGTGGCAACCAAGAGACCCAGTACTTC	CASSGNQETQYF
TRBV7-2	-	TRBJ2-2	TRBD1	TGTGCCAGCAGCTTAAGCAGGGGGAACGGCGGGGAGCTGTTTTTT	CASSLSRGNGGELFF
TRBV5-1	-	TRBJ1-1	TRBD1	TGCGCCAGCAGGATAAACACAGGGGAGGCCACTGAAGCTTTCTTT	CASRINTGEATEAFF
TRBV9	-	TRBJ2-1	-	TGTGCCAGCAGCGACGGAGGGTACAATGAGCAGTTCTTC	CASSDGGYNEQFF
TRBV24-1	-	TRBJ2-2	-	TGTGCCACCAGTGATACGGGGGACAAACTCACCGGGGAGCTGTTTTTT	CATSDTGDKLTGELFF
TRBV10-3	-	TRBJ2-1	-	TGTGCCATCAGTGAGTACTCGACAACCGAGCAGTTCTTC	CAISEYSTTEQFF
TRBV6-5	once	TRBJ2-3	-	TGTGCCAGCAGCGCCCCGTTGCGCGGCACAGATACGCAGTATTTT	CASSAPLRGTDTQYF
TRBV6-6	-	TRBJ1-2	-	TGTGCCAGCACCCTCCGGGCAACCCAAGGAACCTATGGCTACACCTTC	CASTLRATQGTYGYTF
TRBV19	-	TRBJ2-7	TRBD1	TGTGCCAGTAGGGCCCCCGGGACAGTCCCCTACGAGCAGTACTTC	CASRAPGTVPYEQYF
TRBV7-9	-	TRBJ2-3	-	TGTGCCAGCAGCTTTTACTCGGGGGAATATACGCAGTATTTT	CASSFYSGEYTQYF
TRBV5-6	-	TRBJ1-6	-	TGTGCCAGCAGCCCCGGGACGGAGGCCCTCTATAATTCACCCCTCCACTTT	CASSPGTEALYNSPLHF
TRBV7-2	-	TRBJ1-2	-	TGTGCCAGCAGCTTACTTAATCCCTATGGCTACACCTTC	CASSLLNPYGYTF
TRBV6-5	-	TRBJ2-5	-	TGTGCCAGCAGCTGGGACTTCCAAGAGACCCAGTACTTC	CASSWDFQETQYF
TRBV3-1/TRBV3-2	-	TRBJ1-3	-	TGTGCCAGCAGCCAAGACCGGGGAACTGGAAACACCATATATTTT	CASSQDRGTGNTIYF
TRBV27	-	TRBJ1-1	TRBD1	TGTGCCAGCAGTCCTGTACCCAGGGGGCGGACTGCAATGAACACTGAAGCTTTCTTT	CASSPVPRGRTAMNTEAFF
TRBV18	few	TRBJ1-6	-	TGTGCCAGCTCACCACGAAAGGAGCAGAGTCTTCGGGCCCTCCACTTT	CASSPRKEQSLRALHF
TRBV27	-	TRBJ2-1	-	TGTGCCAGCAGTTTAAACAGCTACAATGAGCAGTTCTTC	CASSLNSYNEQFF
TRBV18	-	TRBJ1-1	-	TGTGCCAGCTCACCACTCCCTGCTAGGGCGGTCTTTAGCACTGAAGCTTTCTTT	CASSPLPARAVFSTEAFF
TRBV19	-	TRBJ2-3	TRBD2	TGTGCCAGTAGTCCCTCAGGCGGGAGGGCGGGGGATACGCAGTATTTT	CASSPSGGRAGDTQYF
TRBV7-2	-	TRBJ1-2	-	TGTGCCAGCGGTCTGGGATTTGGGTATGGCTACACCTTC	CASGLGFGYGYTF
TRBV19	-	TRBJ1-2	TRBD1	TGTGCCAGTAAAGGACAGGGGGCAATCCTGAATGGCTACACCTTC	CASKGQGAILNGYTF
TRBV27	-	TRBJ1-5	-	TGTGCCAGCAGTTTAGACCGCAATCAGCCCCAGCATTTT	CASSLDRNQPQHF
TRBV27	-	TRBJ1-2	-	TGTGCCAGCAGTCCAAACCTTCATCCGAACTATGGCTACACCTTC	CASSPNLHPNYGYTF
TRBV7-9	once	TRBJ2-5	-	TGTGCCAGCAGCTTAGAAGATGGAGAGACCCAGTACTTC	CASSLEDGETQYF
TRBV6-2/TRBV6-3	-	TRBJ2-1	-	TGTGCCAGCAGTTCGGCTCAGGGGAGACAGGTCTTTTCATACAATGAGCAGTTCTTC	CASSSAQGRQVFSYNEQFF
TRBV9	-	TRBJ1-4	-	TGTGCCAGCAGCCCCCGTTCGAGGGCAACTAATGAAAAACTGTTTTTT	CASSPRSRATNEKLFF
TRBV18	-	TRBJ1-4	-	TGTGCCAGCTCACCACCGGGACGTTCAACTAATGTTGGGCTGTTTTTT	CASSPPGRSTNVGLFF
TRBV29-1	-	TRBJ1-2	-	TGCAGCGTTGTTGCCAGGGGCAGTGGCTACACCTTC	CSVVARGSGYTF
TRBV14	few	TRBJ1-2	TRBD1	TGTGCCAGCAGCCAAGCCGGGACAGTAGATCTCACCTTC	CASSQAGTVDLTF
TRBV28	-	TRBJ1-6	-	TGTGCCAGCACTGCGGTCACAGCGGTTCTCCACTTT	CASTAVTAVLHF
TRBV7-9	-	TRBJ1-1	-	TGTGCCAGCAGCTTAGCGATCATACGGGTCCCTGAAGCTTTCTTT	CASSLAIIRVPEAFF
TRBV6-1	-	TRBJ2-3	-	TGTGCCAGCAGTGATGGGACTAGCACAGATACGCAGTATTTT	CASSDGTSTDTQYF
TRBV4-3	-	TRBJ2-5	-	TGCGCCAGCAGCCCATCCACGGGAGCTATGGAGACCCAGTACTTC	CASSPSTGAMETQYF
TRBV10-3	-	TRBJ1-2	-	TGTGCCATCAGTGAGTCAGAGGCCGGAGGCTACACCTTC	CAISESEAGGYTF
TRBV19	-	TRBJ2-1	TRBD2	TGTGCCAGTAGCCCCGGACTAGCGGGAGTTGAGCAGTTCTTC	CASSPGLAGVEQFF
TRBV2	-	TRBJ1-1	-	TGTGCCAGCAGTCCCCTATTAGGGACTGAAGCTTTCTTT	CASSPLLGTEAFF
TRBV5-1	few	TRBJ1-1	-	TGCGCCAGCAGTCTAAATCCCCCAGGGTTGGACACTGAAGCTTTCTTT	CASSLNPPGLDTEAFF
TRBV4-3	-	TRBJ1-1	-	TGCGCCAGCAGCCAACTATCACGAAGAAACACTGAAGCTTTCTTT	CASSQLSRRNTEAFF
TRBV20-1	-	TRBJ1-6	-	TGCAGTGCTAGTTCAGGTAGCAATTCACCCCTCCACTTT	CSASSGSNSPLHF